The entry below describes one T cell receptor (beta chain). The entry originates in a study of blood T cell repertoires in COVID-19. J gave up 12 bases and V 5 bases, and 13 bases lay outside the gene matches. Germline-derived CDR1 and CDR2 are SGHDT and YYEEEE. The CDR3 sequence is 13 residues long. Libraries were prepared by immunoSEQ multiplex PCR; TCRdb keeps only in-frame clonotypes and omits some of them. The sample lists over 300,000 clones, around 89% seen once, with under 8% in the top ten. Sequences were obtained from peripheral blood. This chain connects TRBV5-6 to TRBJ1-1; 7 bases align to TRBD1. This sequence was found in a man between 18 and 35 years old who had recovered from COVID-19. CDR3 sequence: CASRRPTGTASFF. CDR3 bases: TGTGCCAGCAGGCGCCCTACCGGGACAGCGTCTTTCTTT.